These 32 T cell receptor beta chains came from one sample sequenced in a study of blood T cells in healthy people across ages. With a J-beta primer mix and a sample-barcoded 5' primer, a second PCR ran 7 to 11 cycles. TCRdb re-called the 5' RACE reads through MiXCR, storing one row per CDR3 protein. The repertoire includes roughly 1,300,000 distinct CDR3 sequences, approximately 59% of them detected once, and 5% to 7% sits in the top ten. The sample taken for sequencing was blood. Receptors originate from a man aged 18 to 29 in good health.

The chain couples TRBV6-6 to TRBJ1-2; 9 bases map to TRBD1. From germline, CDR1 is MNHNY and CDR2 SVGAGI (reference sequence). The CDR3 is made up of 15 amino acids. Trimming removed 6 bases from V and 8 bases from J; junction bases left unmatched: 13. CDR3 DNA sequence: TGTGCCAGCAGGCCACGTACAGGGGGCGAAAAGGGCTACACCTTC. Translated: CASRPRTGGEKGYTF.

This clonotype was observed a few times. J is TRBJ2-7 and V is TRBV7-9; maybe TRBD1 (6 bases). Germline CDR1 reads SEHNR; CDR2 reads FQNEAQ (reference sequence). V was pared by 2 bases and J by 0 bases, with 14 bases between. This CDR3 has 16 amino acids. The CDR3 bases are TGTGCCAGCAGCTTACCGAGCCGGGACATCTCCTACGAGCAGTACTTC. Protein: CASSLPSRDISYEQYF.

This clonotype was observed a single time. J is TRBJ2-5 and V is TRBV4-2; TRBD1 matches at 10 bases. The end of the DNA fits TRBJ2-7 better, so the J call may be wrong. The CDR3 runs to 15 residues. CDR1 is LGHNA and CDR2 is YNFKEQ in the germline V gene. The CDR3 protein is CASSPQTGGRNEQYF. CDR3 nucleotides: TGTGCCAGCAGCCCTCAGACAGGGGGCCGAAACGAGCAGTACTTC.

CDR3: CASSSMGGQGGNQPQHF. CDR3 bases: TGTGCCAGCAGCTCGATGGGGGGACAGGGGGGCAATCAGCCCCAGCATTTT. V gene TRBV7-9 combines with J gene TRBJ1-5; 11 bases are a match to TRBD1. J lost 2 bases, V lost 4 bases, and 7 bases had no gene match. In germline, CDR1 is SEHNR, CDR2 FQNEAQ (reference sequence). The CDR3 runs to 17 residues.

This clonotype was observed a few times. The chain recombines TRBV20-1 with TRBJ2-3; 8 nucleotides agree with TRBD1. J gave up 3 bases and V 3 bases, and 8 bases lay outside the gene matches. The CDR3 contains 15 residues. Germline values: CDR1 DFQATT, CDR2 SNEGSKA (reference sequence). The CDR3 sequence: CSASSTGVSTDTQYF. Here the CDR3 DNA reads TGCAGTGCTAGTTCGACAGGGGTTAGTACAGATACGCAGTATTTT.

A single count supports this clonotype. V gene TRBV20-1 combines with J gene TRBJ1-1, with a weak D call TRBD1 (5 bases). The CDR3 covers 15 residues. Germline CDR1 DFQATT, CDR2 SNEGSKA (reference sequence). V lost 4 bases and J lost 1, with 16 bases in between. The CDR3 nucleotides read TGCAGTGCTAATAGGGAGAGTGGGGCGAACACTGAAGCTTTCTTT. Translation gives CSANRESGANTEAFF.

This clonotype has a single count. This sequence joins TRBV10-3 and TRBJ2-1; possibly TRBD2 for D (6 bases). V was clipped by 6 bases and J by 0 bases, with 12 bases between them. Per germline, CDR1 ENHRY and CDR2 SYGVKD. This CDR3 is 15 amino acids long. The CDR3 protein is CAIRSVADSYNEQFF. In DNA form, the CDR3 reads TGTGCCATCAGGTCCGTAGCGGACTCCTACAATGAGCAGTTCTTC.

In this sample, this clonotype turned up a few times. The chain carries TRBV4-1 and TRBJ2-5, with 9 positions matching TRBD1. The tail of the sequence fits TRBJ2-7 better, so the J call may be wrong. This CDR3 is 16 amino acids long. Germline V gene data show CDR1 as MGHRA and CDR2 as YSYEKL. CDR3 in DNA: TGCGCCAGCAGCCATCTACCCGGGACAGGGTCCTACGAGCAGTACTTC. This sequence encodes CASSHLPGTGSYEQYF.

The gene calls are TRBV10-2 and TRBJ2-4; weak D call: TRBD2 (5 bases). The V gene lost 2 bases and the J gene lost 2 bases, with 16 bases spanning the gap. This CDR3 is 17 amino acids long. Germline V gives CDR1 WSHSY, CDR2 SAAADI. The CDR3 reads CASSEVWSGETKNIQYF. The CDR3 DNA reads TGCGCCAGCAGTGAGGTTTGGAGCGGAGAAACCAAAAACATTCAGTACTTC.

The rearrangement uses TRBV20-1 and TRBJ2-3; D is possibly TRBD1 or TRBD2 (5 bases each). The germline V gene has CDR1 DFQATT and CDR2 SNEGSKA (reference sequence). This CDR3 spans 11 amino acids. The V and J ends lost 3 bases and 6 bases respectively, with 7 bases between them. CDR3 region: CSARWGDTQYF. The CDR3 DNA follows: TGCAGTGCTAGGTGGGGGGATACGCAGTATTTT.

This clonotype was recorded only once. The chain has TRBV11-3 and TRBJ2-7, with 8 bases identical to TRBD1. This CDR3 has 16 amino acids. Germline lookup yields CDR1 SGHNT and CDR2 YENEEA. V was pared by 5 bases and J by 10 bases, with 19 bases of the junction left unmatched. The CDR3 nucleotides read TGTGCCAGCAGCCTCCTCATACGGGACAGGAGTAACACCCAGTACTTC. Its protein product is CASSLLIRDRSNTQYF.

This clonotype appeared a few times. The gene calls are TRBV6-6 and TRBJ1-6, with D possibly being TRBD1 (5 bases). The V end lost 3 bases, the J end lost 10 bases, and 10 bases lay between the germline ends. The CDR3 consists of 13 residues. Germline V CDR1 and CDR2: MNHNY, SVGAGI (reference sequence). CDR3: CASSYLGDSPLHF. The CDR3 DNA reads TGTGCCAGCAGTTATCTTGGGGACTCACCCCTCCACTTT.

The CDR3 DNA follows: TGTGCTAGCTCGGGACTAGCGGGAATGGAGCAGTTCTTC. This encodes CASSGLAGMEQFF. V usage is TRBV12-5 and J usage is TRBJ2-1, with 13 nucleotides matching TRBD2. Germline V gene data show CDR1 as LGHNT and CDR2 as FRNRAP. There are 13 residues in the CDR3. V was clipped by 9 bases and J by 10 bases; unmatched bases: 6.

The rearrangement joins TRBV29-1 to TRBJ2-1; possibly TRBD2 for D (6 bases). Germline V gene sequence: CDR1 SQVTM, CDR2 ANQGSEA. The V and J ends lost 7 bases and 10 bases respectively, with 14 bases between them. There are 11 residues in the CDR3. The CDR3 is CSALTSREQFF. The CDR3 DNA sequence: TGCAGCGCCCTGACTAGTAGAGAGCAGTTCTTC.

This clonotype was detected only a few times. This chain joins TRBV29-1 and TRBJ2-5; maybe TRBD1 (5 bases). Germline loops: CDR1 SQVTM, CDR2 ANQGSEA. The CDR3 length is 13 residues. Trimming took 1 base from V and 7 from J, leaving 13 bases between them. CDR3 DNA sequence: TGCAGCGTTGAAGGGCCAAGCAGGGCGACCCAGTACTTC. Protein product: CSVEGPSRATQYF. Variable domain in full (rest from reference TRBV29-1 and TRBJ2-5): SAVISQKPSRDICQRGTSLTIQCQVDSQVTMMFWYRQQPGQSLTLIATANQGSEATYESGFVIDKFPISRPNLTFSTLTVSNMSPEDSSIYLCSVEGPSRATQYFGPGTRLLVL.

This chain joins TRBV10-3 and TRBJ2-7; D unresolved. The germline gives CDR1 ENHRY, CDR2 SYGVKD. V lost 3 bases, J lost 4 bases, and 7 bases lay in between. The CDR3 spans 12 residues. This chain's CDR3 is CAISDYGYEQYF. In DNA, the CDR3 is TGTGCCATCAGTGACTATGGGTACGAGCAGTACTTC.

In this sample, this clonotype turned up once. This chain links TRBV7-9 with TRBJ2-3; 11 nucleotides align to TRBD2. The length of the CDR3 is 16 residues. J lost 5 bases, V lost 4 bases, and 8 bases had no gene match. Germline assignment: CDR1 SEHNR and CDR2 FQNEAQ (reference sequence). CDR3 sequence reads: CASSSLLAGGLDTQYF. The CDR3 DNA is TGTGCCAGCAGCTCACTTCTAGCGGGAGGTTTAGATACGCAGTATTTT.

In this sample, this clonotype turned up a few times. The chain carries TRBV30 and TRBJ2-6; perhaps TRBD1 as D (6 bases). Germline CDR1 reads GTSNPN; CDR2 reads SVGIG (reference sequence). V lost 3 bases and J 1 base, leaving 10 bases between the germline ends. CDR3 length: 15 residues. CDR3 sequence reads: CAWSTTGSGANVLTF. Written as DNA, the CDR3 is TGTGCCTGGAGCACAACAGGGTCTGGGGCCAACGTCCTGACTTTC.

The chain uses TRBV5-1 and TRBJ2-4, with D uncertain. V was shortened by 7 bases and J by 1 base, with 15 bases between the two germline ends. Germline V gene sequence: CDR1 SGHRS, CDR2 YFSETQ. The CDR3 runs 15 residues. This chain's CDR3 is CASANPGLAKNIQYF. Here the CDR3 DNA reads TGCGCCAGCGCCAACCCTGGGTTGGCCAAAAACATTCAGTACTTC.

This clonotype turned up a few times. As DNA, the CDR3 is TGCAGCGCCCAGGGGGGGGACTCCTACAATGAGCAGTTCTTC. Translation gives CSAQGGDSYNEQFF. J is TRBJ2-1 and V is TRBV29-1; D tentatively reads TRBD1 or TRBD2 (7 bases each). Germline V gene data show CDR1 as SQVTM and CDR2 as ANQGSEA. Trimming removed 7 bases from V and 0 bases from J, with 13 bases in between. This CDR3 has 14 amino acids.

The chain joins TRBV6-6 to TRBJ2-4, with 13 bases that match TRBD2. The tail of the sequence fits TRBJ2-7 better, so the J call may be wrong. Germline CDR1 reads MNHNY; CDR2 reads SVGAGI (reference sequence). This CDR3 has 17 amino acids. The CDR3 bases are TGTGCCAGCAGCCCCCTCGGACTAGCGGGAGACACCTACGAGCAGTACTTC. Its translation: CASSPLGLAGDTYEQYF.

Only one count was recorded for this clonotype. Since a much larger clone is just one base distant, this may be a read error. The genes are TRBV11-2 and TRBJ2-3; TRBD2 matches at 15 bases. The CDR3 runs to 21 residues. Looked up from germline, CDR1 is SGHAT and CDR2 is FQNNGV. The chain's CDR3 is CACSLFSGTSGGPSRTDTQYF. The DNA for the CDR3 is TGTGCCTGCAGCTTATTCTCCGGGACTAGCGGGGGGCCCTCTCGCACAGATACGCAGTATTTT.

Notes on this clonotype: The junction departs from the called germline gene at one end, perhaps through a read error. The CDR3 region has the DNA TGTGCCGGCAGCCAAGCACTGACAGGGATCAACGAGCAGTACTTC. Amino acids: CAGSQALTGINEQYF. This chain uses TRBV11-2 with TRBJ2-7; TRBD1 agrees at 7 bases. The germline gives CDR1 SGHAT, CDR2 FQNNGV. This CDR3 contains 15 residues.

The chain links TRBV20-1 to TRBJ2-7, with D possibly matching TRBD2 (6 bases). Trimming cost V 5 bases and J 4 bases, with 12 bases left between them. Germline loops: CDR1 DFQATT, CDR2 SNEGSKA (reference sequence). The CDR3 covers 12 residues. In DNA, the CDR3 is TGCAGTGCTTACCGGGACTTATACGAGCAGTACTTC. Its translation is CSAYRDLYEQYF.

The rearrangement uses TRBV20-1 and TRBJ2-6, with 7 bases lining up with TRBD1. J lost 0 bases, V lost 0 bases, and 8 bases had no gene match. The CDR3 spans 18 residues. Germline V gene lookup returns CDR1 DFQATT and CDR2 SNEGSKA (reference sequence). In nucleotides, the CDR3 is TGCAGTGCTAGAGAGTCCGGGACAGAGGGCTCTGGGGCCAACGTCCTGACTTTC. It codes for CSARESGTEGSGANVLTF.

CDR3 nucleotide sequence: TGCGCCAGCAGCCATCACCGATTAGCGGGAGCCTACGAGCAGTACTTC. Its translation is CASSHHRLAGAYEQYF. The chain couples TRBV4-1 to TRBJ2-7, with 9 nucleotides matching TRBD2. J was trimmed by 2 bases and V by 3 bases; bases with no gene match: 8. Per the germline V gene, CDR1 is MGHRA and CDR2 is YSYEKL. This CDR3 spans 16 amino acids.

The CDR3 spells CASGLSGTPSNIQYF. In DNA form, the CDR3 reads TGTGCTAGTGGTCTCTCCGGGACTCCGTCAAACATTCAGTACTTC. This chain links TRBV12-5 with TRBJ2-4, with D maybe TRBD2 (6 bases). The V gene lost 5 bases and the J gene lost 6 bases, with 17 bases spanning the gap. The CDR3 has 15 amino acids. In germline, CDR1 is LGHNT, CDR2 FRNRAP. The full variable domain, with the rest looked up from reference TRBV12-5 and TRBJ2-4, is DARVTQTPRHKVTEMGQEVTMRCQPILGHNTVFWYRQTMMQGLELLAYFRNRAPLDDSGMPKDRFSAEMPDATLATLKIQPSEPRDSAVYFCASGLSGTPSNIQYFGAGTRLSVL.

The chain has TRBV4-1 and TRBJ1-2; 7 bases map to TRBD1. Germline V gene lookup returns CDR1 MGHRA and CDR2 YSYEKL. The CDR3 has 15 residues. J gave up 4 bases and V 1 base, and 6 bases lay outside the gene matches. The CDR3 protein is CASSQGGGGGYGYTF. DNA of the CDR3: TGCGCCAGCAGCCAAGGAGGGGGCGGAGGCTATGGCTACACCTTC.

This clonotype was seen a handful of times. The J gene is TRBJ2-7, the V gene TRBV28, with 11 nucleotides matching TRBD1. Germline values: CDR1 MDHEN, CDR2 SYDVKM. The CDR3 is 15 amino acids. J gave up 4 bases and V 4 bases, and 6 bases lay outside the gene matches. The CDR3 DNA sequence: TGTGCCAGCAGTTACCGGACAGGGGGCGTTTACGAGCAGTACTTC. Residues: CASSYRTGGVYEQYF.

The gene calls are TRBV5-1 and TRBJ2-1; D is uncertain. Trimming cost V 3 bases and J 6 bases, with 10 bases left between them. Germline V gene lookup returns CDR1 SGHRS and CDR2 YFSETQ. The CDR3 sequence is 13 residues long. The CDR3, as DNA: TGCGCCAGCAGCTGGGCAACAGCCAATGAGCAGTTCTTC. Its translation: CASSWATANEQFF. The complete variable domain, with remaining parts taken from reference TRBV5-1 and TRBJ2-1, reads KAGVTQTPRYLIKTRGQQVTLSCSPISGHRSVSWYQQTPGQGLQFLFEYFSETQRNKGNFPGRFSGRQFSNSRSEMNVSTLELGDSALYLCASSWATANEQFFGPGTRLTVL.

The rearrangement links TRBV7-9 to TRBJ2-3; D unresolved. CDR3 length equals 15 residues. Trimming removed 3 bases at V and 2 bases at J, with 12 bases between. Germline CDR1 reads SEHNR; CDR2 reads FQNEAQ (reference sequence). The CDR3 spells CASSFEVGSTDTQYF. The CDR3 nucleotides read TGTGCCAGCAGCTTCGAGGTTGGGTCCACAGATACGCAGTATTTT.

The rearrangement links TRBV12-3 or TRBV12-4 to TRBJ1-1; tentative D call: TRBD1 (6 bases). The ends were cut back, 6 bases at V and 0 bases at J, with 17 bases in the middle. This CDR3 spans 16 amino acids. CDR3 coding DNA: TGTGCCAGCAGGTCCCAACAGGGCGGGATGAACACTGAAGCTTTCTTT. It specifies CASRSQQGGMNTEAFF.